A single sample is the source of the 13 T cell receptor beta chains below, sequenced in a study of T cell responses to AZD1222 COVID-19 vaccine. Some clones are missing from TCRdb's copy, which holds only in-frame ones; the method was immunoSEQ multiplex PCR. The sample carries over 100,000 clones, about 88% recorded once. Sequencing used peripheral blood, obtained on day 0 of AZD1222 vaccination. The receptors stem from an adult in good health.

V gene TRBV18 combines with J gene TRBJ2-1, with a tentative D call TRBD2 (6 bases). The V and J ends lost 3 bases and 3 bases respectively, with 15 bases between them. CDR1 is KGHSH, CDR2 LQKENI, per germline. The CDR3 contains 16 residues. The CDR3 region is CASSPSGGIVYNEQFF. The CDR3 nucleotides are TGTGCCAGCTCACCCTCCGGCGGGATCGTCTACAATGAGCAGTTCTTC.

The table lists this clone with a few counts. The chain has TRBV28 and TRBJ2-2, with 8 positions matching TRBD1. V shed 6 bases and J 1 base; nucleotides not matched to a gene: 7. CDR3 length: 16 residues. Germline V CDR1 and CDR2: MDHEN, SYDVKM. The CDR3 bases are TGTGCCAGCAGCCTCACCGGGACAGGGAACACCGGGGAGCTGTTTTTT. Encoded protein: CASSLTGTGNTGELFF.

This clone was seen a handful of times. The gene calls are TRBV3-1 (or the pseudogene TRBV3-2) and TRBJ2-7; unclear D gene. This CDR3 comprises 14 residues. The V end lost 4 bases, the J end lost 4 bases, and 14 bases lay between the germline ends. CDR1 LGHDT and CDR2 YNNKEL come from the germline V gene (reference sequence). The CDR3 bases are TGTGCCAGCAGCCCCCTTTTAGAAGTGTACGAGCAGTACTTC. This encodes CASSPLLEVYEQYF.

This rearrangement joins TRBV6-2 or TRBV6-3 to TRBJ2-1, with 11 bases that match TRBD2. CDR3 length equals 15 residues. Germline V gene data show CDR1 as MNHEY and CDR2 as SVGEGT. J lost 8 bases, V lost 6 bases, and 9 bases had no gene match. CDR3 bases: TGTGCCAGCAGGCCTTCTAGCGGGAGGAGGGATGAGCAGTTCTTC. Protein product: CASRPSSGRRDEQFF.

The chain is built from TRBV9 and TRBJ1-1, with a weak D call TRBD1 (5 bases). In germline, CDR1 is SGDLS, CDR2 YYNGEE. V was trimmed by 0 bases and J by 3 bases, leaving 6 bases between them. This CDR3 spans 13 amino acids. CDR3 DNA sequence: TGTGCCAGCAGCGTAGGAGGGGACACTGAAGCTTTCTTT. This codes for CASSVGGDTEAFF. Full variable domain (rest looked up from reference TRBV9 and TRBJ1-1): DSGVTQTPKHLITATGQRVTLRCSPRSGDLSVYWYQQSLDQGLQFLIQYYNGEERAKGNILERFSAQQFPDLHSELNLSSLELGDSALYFCASSVGGDTEAFFGQGTRLTVV.

The CDR3 DNA sequence: TGCGCCAGCAGCTTGGAGGGACAGGGGGCCTCCGAGCAGTACTTC. Its protein is CASSLEGQGASEQYF. The chain has TRBV5-1 and TRBJ2-7, with 12 bases lining up with TRBD1. J gave up 6 bases and V 0 bases, and 4 bases lay outside the gene matches. CDR3 length: 15 amino acids. The V gene's germline CDR1 is SGHRS and CDR2 YFSETQ.

This clone was found once. The V call is TRBV6-5, the J call TRBJ2-7; 10 bases match TRBD1. V gave up 7 bases and J gave up 7 bases; unmatched junction bases: 10. This CDR3 has 14 residues. The germline V gene encodes CDR1 MNHEY and CDR2 SVGAGI. CDR3 bases: TGTGCCAGCACCGCAGGGACAGGGGTTCAAGAGCAGTACTTC. Translation: CASTAGTGVQEQYF.

This rearrangement joins TRBV18 to TRBJ2-5, with 8 bases fitting TRBD1. Germline V gives CDR1 KGHSH, CDR2 LQKENI. J gave up 4 bases and V 4 bases, and 5 bases lay outside the gene matches. The CDR3 has 14 amino acids. CDR3 loop: CASSRGQGGETQYF. The CDR3 DNA is TGTGCCAGCTCACGAGGACAGGGAGGAGAGACCCAGTACTTC.

The sample holds one count of this clone. The chain joins TRBV7-8 to TRBJ2-7; D gene ambiguous. CDR1 and CDR2 (germline): SGHVS, FQNEAQ. V gave up 3 bases and J gave up 2 bases, with 8 bases separating them. The CDR3 loop spans 13 amino acids. CDR3 sequence reads: CASSLGRTYEQYF. The DNA of the CDR3 is TGTGCCAGCAGCTTGGGCAGGACCTACGAGCAGTACTTC. The full variable domain, completed using reference TRBV7-8 and TRBJ2-7, is GAGVSQSPRYKVAKRGQDVALRCDPISGHVSLFWYQQALGQGPEFLTYFQNEAQLDKSGLPSDRFFAERPEGSVSTLKIQRTQQEDSAVYLCASSLGRTYEQYFGPGTRLTVT.

J is TRBJ2-1 and V is TRBV5-1; D is unresolved. V was pared by 4 bases and J by 6 bases, with 17 bases between. The CDR3 length is 15 residues. Germline V lookup: CDR1 SGHRS, CDR2 YFSETQ. DNA of the CDR3: TGCGCCAGCAGCCCCGGAGATAGCCGGTCCAATGAGCAGTTCTTC. This translates into CASSPGDSRSNEQFF.

The chain couples TRBV27 to TRBJ2-3; 16 bases are shared with TRBD2. The CDR3 extends over 16 amino acids. After removal of 3 bases from V and 6 bases from J, the junction contained 3 bases not matched to a gene. Germline V CDR1 and CDR2: MNHEY, SMNVEV (reference sequence). CDR3 protein: CASSLLGLAGGDTQYF. In DNA, the CDR3 is TGTGCCAGCAGTTTGTTGGGACTAGCGGGAGGGGATACGCAGTATTTT.

The genes are TRBV6-5 and TRBJ2-5, with D possibly being TRBD1 (5 bases). Trimming removed 11 bases at V and 3 bases at J, with 22 bases between. Germline assignment: CDR1 MNHEY and CDR2 SVGAGI. This CDR3 spans 15 amino acids. This CDR3 is CAGSDFQDTEETQYF. The CDR3 DNA follows: TGTGCCGGCTCAGACTTCCAGGACACCGAAGAGACCCAGTACTTC.

A few counts support this clone. CDR3 nucleotides: TGTGCCAGCAGCTTGGCGGCTCTCAAGCGGGGAGGTTTCTTT. The encoded protein is CASSLAALKRGGFF. The chain couples TRBV5-6 to TRBJ1-1, with unresolved D. The CDR3 is 14 residues long. The V and J ends lost 0 bases and 13 bases respectively, with 19 bases between them. Germline CDR1 is SGHDT and CDR2 is YYEEEE.